These T cell receptor beta chains were read from a single sample in a study of blood T cell repertoires in COVID-19. Method: immunoSEQ multiplex PCR; TCRdb's copy keeps in-frame clones and lacks some. The profile shows about 220,000 clones, around 83% of them singletons. Specimen: peripheral blood. All receptors come from a man in his forties or fifties with active or convalescent COVID-19. CDR3s include the opening cysteine and the closing phenylalanine or tryptophan. Fields, in order: clone size, J gene, D gene, V gene, CDR3 protein, CDR3 DNA. D genes are given only for firm matches. Part of the rows lack a size; the others show once, few, many or a class for expanded clones.

abundance: .
j_gene: TRBJ2-2
d_gene: TRBD1
v_gene: TRBV19
CDR3aa: CASSISGTANTGELFF
CDR3nt: TGTGCCAGTAGTATATCCGGGACAGCTAACACCGGGGAGCTGTTTTTT

abundance: few
j_gene: TRBJ2-3
d_gene: .
v_gene: TRBV7-2
CDR3aa: CASTSEVALYTQYF
CDR3nt: TGTGCCAGCACCTCGGAGGTAGCTTTATATACGCAGTATTTT

abundance: .
j_gene: TRBJ1-1
d_gene: .
v_gene: TRBV20-1
CDR3aa: CSASIAEAFF
CDR3nt: TGCAGTGCTAGTATAGCTGAAGCTTTCTTT

abundance: .
j_gene: TRBJ1-5
d_gene: .
v_gene: TRBV28
CDR3aa: CASKGGSNQPQHF
CDR3nt: TGTGCCAGCAAGGGGGGGAGCAATCAGCCCCAGCATTTT

abundance: .
j_gene: TRBJ2-7
d_gene: .
v_gene: TRBV18
CDR3aa: CASSPLDTSEQYF
CDR3nt: TGTGCCAGCTCACCACTCGACACCTCCGAGCAGTACTTC

abundance: .
j_gene: TRBJ2-2
d_gene: .
v_gene: TRBV28
CDR3aa: CASSPRGSPNTGELFF
CDR3nt: TGTGCCAGCAGTCCCCGCGGCAGCCCGAACACCGGGGAGCTGTTTTTT

abundance: .
j_gene: TRBJ2-2
d_gene: .
v_gene: TRBV9
CDR3aa: CASRGLAGVFF
CDR3nt: TGTGCCAGCAGGGGACTCGCTGGGGTGTTTTTT

abundance: once
j_gene: TRBJ2-1
d_gene: TRBD1
v_gene: TRBV2
CDR3aa: CASSRDRDNEQFF
CDR3nt: TGTGCCAGCAGTAGGGACAGGGACAATGAGCAGTTCTTC

abundance: .
j_gene: TRBJ1-1
d_gene: TRBD1
v_gene: TRBV18
CDR3aa: CASSPRQGPSEAFF
CDR3nt: TGTGCCAGCTCACCTCGACAGGGTCCCTCTGAAGCTTTCTTT

abundance: .
j_gene: TRBJ2-5
d_gene: .
v_gene: TRBV4-3
CDR3aa: CASSRGTLSETQYF
CDR3nt: TGCGCCAGCAGCCGCGGGACGCTCTCAGAGACCCAGTACTTC

abundance: once
j_gene: TRBJ2-1
d_gene: .
v_gene: TRBV10-3
CDR3aa: CAISQGADNEQFF
CDR3nt: TGTGCCATCAGTCAAGGGGCGGACAATGAGCAGTTCTTC

abundance: .
j_gene: TRBJ2-4
d_gene: TRBD1
v_gene: TRBV19
CDR3aa: CASRTDRGLKNIQYF
CDR3nt: TGTGCCAGTAGGACAGACAGGGGGCTCAAAAACATTCAGTACTTC

abundance: .
j_gene: TRBJ1-6
d_gene: TRBD1
v_gene: TRBV5-1
CDR3aa: CASSFVDRGNSPLHF
CDR3nt: TGCGCCAGCAGCTTCGTGGACAGGGGGAATTCACCCCTCCACTTT

abundance: .
j_gene: TRBJ1-2
d_gene: TRBD1
v_gene: TRBV9
CDR3aa: CASSVDYRGNGYTF
CDR3nt: TGTGCCAGCAGCGTAGACTACAGGGGGAATGGCTACACCTTC

abundance: .
j_gene: TRBJ2-5
d_gene: .
v_gene: TRBV6-6
CDR3aa: CASSTGYQETQYF
CDR3nt: TGTGCCAGTTCGACGGGGTACCAAGAGACCCAGTACTTC

abundance: .
j_gene: TRBJ2-1
d_gene: .
v_gene: TRBV4-3
CDR3aa: CASSQDYGTRGNEQFF
CDR3nt: TGCGCCAGCAGCCAAGATTACGGGACCCGGGGGAATGAGCAGTTCTTC

abundance: .
j_gene: TRBJ2-5
d_gene: TRBD1
v_gene: TRBV5-1
CDR3aa: CASSSGGWETQYF
CDR3nt: TGCGCCAGCAGCTCAGGGGGCTGGGAGACCCAGTACTTC

abundance: .
j_gene: TRBJ2-1
d_gene: TRBD2
v_gene: TRBV4-2
CDR3aa: CASSYRTSGSVDEQFF
CDR3nt: TGTGCCAGCAGCTATAGGACTAGCGGGAGTGTCGATGAGCAGTTCTTC

abundance: .
j_gene: TRBJ2-3
d_gene: TRBD2
v_gene: TRBV7-3
CDR3aa: CASSPTPLAGFTDTQYF
CDR3nt: TGTGCCAGCAGCCCGACCCCACTAGCGGGGTTCACAGATACGCAGTATTTT

abundance: .
j_gene: TRBJ2-5
d_gene: TRBD1
v_gene: TRBV19
CDR3aa: CASSTWDRGSETQYF
CDR3nt: TGTGCCAGTAGTACATGGGACAGGGGTTCAGAGACCCAGTACTTC